Below, 24 T cell receptor beta chains from the same sample are listed, as sequenced in a study of blood T cell repertoires in COVID-19. TCRdb keeps only in-frame clones here, not all; method: immunoSEQ multiplex PCR. The table includes 60,000 or so clones, 70% to 90% detected once. Sequencing was performed on peripheral blood. These receptors were taken from a man aged 80 or over with acute or convalescent COVID-19.

The chain carries TRBV12-3 or TRBV12-4 and TRBJ1-6, with D uncertain. CDR3 size: 13 residues. Deletions cut 2 bases from V and 15 bases from J, with 14 bases between. The CDR3 is CASSLPAEFHLHF. The CDR3 region has the DNA TGTGCCAGCAGTTTACCCGCGGAGTTCCACCTCCACTTT.

This clone was recorded a few times. The chain couples TRBV7-9 to TRBJ2-1; 7 positions match TRBD1. The CDR3 runs to 15 residues. V shed 5 bases and J 9 bases; nucleotides not matched to a gene: 13. CDR1 and CDR2 (germline): SEHNR, FQNEAQ (reference sequence). CDR3 loop: CASSVSGQPSIEQFF. The CDR3 DNA reads TGTGCCAGCAGCGTTTCGGGACAGCCCTCAATTGAGCAGTTCTTC.

V is TRBV11-2 and J is TRBJ1-6; 7 bases are a match to TRBD1. CDR3 size: 14 residues. Germline CDR1 and CDR2: SGHAT and FQNNGV. With 2 bases clipped from V and 7 bases from J, the junction kept 2 bases outside the gene matches. CDR3 residues: CASSLTGVNSPLHF. CDR3 in DNA: TGTGCCAGCAGCTTAACAGGGGTAAATTCACCCCTCCACTTT. Full variable domain (rest looked up from reference TRBV11-2 and TRBJ1-6): EAGVAQSPRYKIIEKRQSVAFWCNPISGHATLYWYQQILGQGPKLLIQFQNNGVVDDSQLPKDRFSAERLKGVDSTLKIQPAKLEDSAVYLCASSLTGVNSPLHFGNGTRLTVT.

The rearrangement joins TRBV29-1 to TRBJ1-2; 7 bases map to TRBD1. Germline CDR1 is SQVTM and CDR2 is ANQGSEA. The trim removed 3 bases at V and 7 bases at J, leaving 11 bases unmatched. This CDR3 region has 14 residues. The CDR3 sequence is CSVDWAGGVGGYTF. Here the CDR3 DNA reads TGCAGCGTTGATTGGGCAGGGGGAGTAGGTGGCTACACCTTC. Full variable domain (missing parts from reference TRBV29-1 and TRBJ1-2): SAVISQKPSRDICQRGTSLTIQCQVDSQVTMMFWYRQQPGQSLTLIATANQGSEATYESGFVIDKFPISRPNLTFSTLTVSNMSPEDSSIYLCSVDWAGGVGGYTFGSGTRLTVV.

Remarks on this clone: Relative to the germline gene, one junction end is altered; a read error may explain this. This chain uses TRBV7-7 with TRBJ1-5; a weak D match, TRBD1 (5 bases). In germline, CDR1 is SSHAT, CDR2 FNYEAQ (reference sequence). This CDR3 has 15 residues. The DNA of the CDR3 is TGTGCTAGCAGCTCCAGGGTTTATAGCAATCAGCCCCAGCATTTT. The encoded protein is CASSSRVYSNQPQHF.

The chain has TRBV5-8 and TRBJ1-1, with D perhaps matching TRBD1 (5 bases). V was shortened by 2 bases and J by 9 bases, with 11 bases between the two germline ends. Germline CDR1 is SGHTS and CDR2 is YDEGEE. The CDR3 length is 12 residues. In DNA form, the CDR3 reads TGTGCCAGCAGCTTAGGGGAGGGAAAAGCTTTCTTT. Translation gives CASSLGEGKAFF.

The gene calls are TRBV19 and TRBJ1-1; tentatively, D is TRBD1 (6 bases). Trimming stripped 2 bases from V and 4 bases from J, with 11 bases between. CDR3 length: 14 amino acids. Germline V gene lookup returns CDR1 LNHDA and CDR2 SQIVND (reference sequence). CDR3 sequence reads: CASSINQGLTEAFF. CDR3 DNA: TGTGCCAGTAGTATAAATCAGGGGCTCACTGAAGCTTTCTTT.

The V and J genes are TRBV7-9 and TRBJ1-4, with D hard to call. Germline V gene lookup returns CDR1 SEHNR and CDR2 FQNEAQ (reference sequence). The V end was cut by 5 bases, the J end by 3 bases, with 16 bases between. This CDR3 has 16 residues. CDR3 in DNA: TGTGCCAGCAGCCGCTGGGGTAGCGGTCCTAATGAAAAACTGTTTTTT. Protein product: CASSRWGSGPNEKLFF.

This chain uses TRBV5-1 with TRBJ2-1; maybe TRBD2 (6 bases). Germline assignment: CDR1 SGHRS and CDR2 YFSETQ. The CDR3 has 15 amino acids. The germline V and J ends were trimmed by 3 bases and 5 bases, with 15 bases remaining between them. CDR3 protein: CASSWGTRGNNEQFF. The CDR3 DNA follows: TGCGCCAGCAGCTGGGGGACTCGGGGGAACAATGAGCAGTTCTTC.

The chain couples TRBV11-3 to TRBJ1-4, with 9 bases fitting TRBD1. The CDR3 has 15 amino acids. CDR1 and CDR2 from the germline V gene are SGHNT and YENEEA. With 5 bases clipped from V and 8 bases from J, the junction kept 9 bases outside the gene matches. The CDR3 sequence: CASSNRDRAGEKLFF. CDR3 DNA: TGTGCCAGCAGCAACCGGGACAGGGCGGGAGAAAAACTGTTTTTT.

The chain is built from TRBV19 and TRBJ2-7; D gene uncertain. The germline V gene has CDR1 LNHDA and CDR2 SQIVND (reference sequence). The CDR3 covers 14 residues. V was cut by 2 bases and J by 0 bases, with 8 bases left in between. The CDR3 coding sequence is TGTGCCAGTAGTATAAGGCAGGACTCCTACGAGCAGTACTTC. It codes for CASSIRQDSYEQYF.

The chain links TRBV3-1 (or the pseudogene TRBV3-2) to TRBJ2-1; maybe TRBD1 (5 bases). Trimming removed 2 bases from V and 10 bases from J, with 15 bases in between. The germline V gene has CDR1 LGHDT and CDR2 YNNKEL (reference sequence). This CDR3 contains 14 residues. The CDR3 spells CASSQLDTKYEQFF. DNA of the CDR3: TGTGCCAGCAGCCAATTGGACACGAAATACGAGCAGTTCTTC.

V usage is TRBV30 and J usage is TRBJ1-2; D is unclear. This CDR3 contains 13 residues. Trimming took off 0 bases at V and 2 bases at J, with 7 bases between the two ends. Germline V gene data show CDR1 as GTSNPN and CDR2 as SVGIG (reference sequence). The CDR3 DNA is TGTGCCTGGAGTGTACCCACAAACTATGGCTACACCTTC. Its protein product is CAWSVPTNYGYTF.

The chain recombines TRBV12-3 or TRBV12-4 with TRBJ1-4, with a weak D call TRBD1 (6 bases). CDR3 size: 13 residues. The V and J ends lost 6 bases and 5 bases respectively, with 10 bases between them. The CDR3 coding sequence is TGTGCCAGCAGCAGGGACATCAATGAAAAACTGTTTTTT. This codes for CASSRDINEKLFF.

This chain links TRBV29-1 with TRBJ1-1; weak D call: TRBD1 (6 bases). The CDR3 is 11 residues long. Germline loops: CDR1 SQVTM, CDR2 ANQGSEA. The ends were cut back, 6 bases at V and 3 bases at J, with 8 bases in the middle. The CDR3 protein is CSVYRDTEAFF. Here the CDR3 DNA reads TGCAGCGTATACAGGGACACTGAAGCTTTCTTT.

The chain is built from TRBV5-1 and TRBJ1-2; 7 positions match TRBD1. Germline CDR1 and CDR2: SGHRS and YFSETQ. V shed 5 bases and J 5 bases; nucleotides not matched to a gene: 15. The CDR3 consists of 16 residues. The DNA of the CDR3 is TGCGCCAGCAGACCGGGACCACAGGGGCGGACTTATGGCTACACCTTC. Translated: CASRPGPQGRTYGYTF.

The rearrangement joins TRBV18 to TRBJ2-1, with TRBD2 identical over 9 bases. With V trimmed by 6 bases and J by 7 bases, 13 bases remained unmatched. The CDR3 length is 16 residues. The V gene's germline CDR1 is KGHSH and CDR2 LQKENI. The DNA of the CDR3 is TGTGCCAGCTCCCCCGCCGCGGGCGGGGGGGCTAATGAGCAGTTCTTC. This sequence encodes CASSPAAGGGANEQFF. The variable domain in full, completed from reference TRBV18 and TRBJ2-1, reads NAGVMQNPRHLVRRRGQEARLRCSPMKGHSHVYWYRQLPEEGLKFMVYLQKENIIDESGMPKERFSAEFPKEGPSILRIQQVVRGDSAAYFCASSPAAGGGANEQFFGPGTRLTVL.

The chain couples TRBV30 to TRBJ1-5; 10 nucleotides match TRBD1. The ends lost 2 bases at V and 0 bases at J; junction bases unmatched: 7. From germline, CDR1 is GTSNPN and CDR2 SVGIG (reference sequence). The CDR3 runs to 17 residues. Here the CDR3 reads CAWSFRDRGYSNQPQHF. DNA for the CDR3: TGTGCCTGGAGTTTCCGGGACAGGGGTTATAGCAATCAGCCCCAGCATTTT. The whole variable domain, remainder taken from reference TRBV30 and TRBJ1-5, is SQTIHQWPATLVQPVGSPLSLECTVEGTSNPNLYWYRQAAGRGLQLLFYSVGIGQISSEVPQNLSASRPQDRQFILSSKKLLLSDSGFYLCAWSFRDRGYSNQPQHFGDGTRLSIL.

The count of this clone is one. V and J are TRBV11-3 and TRBJ1-1; a possible D gene is TRBD1 (6 bases). The CDR3 contains 14 residues. V was clipped by 7 bases and J by 5 bases, with 17 bases between them. CDR1 and CDR2 from the germline V gene are SGHNT and YENEEA. CDR3 loop: CASTSQGRGTEAFF. CDR3 nucleotides: TGTGCCAGCACCTCACAGGGCCGGGGAACTGAAGCTTTCTTT.

The chain employs TRBV6-5 and TRBJ1-6; 11 bases map to TRBD1. The CDR3 consists of 14 residues. Trimming cost V 6 bases and J 10 bases; bases outside gene matches: 5. Germline V gene lookup returns CDR1 MNHEY and CDR2 SVGAGI. This chain's CDR3 is CASSRTGGKSPLHF. Here the CDR3 DNA reads TGTGCCAGCAGCCGGACAGGGGGCAAATCACCCCTCCACTTT.

This rearrangement joins TRBV30 to TRBJ1-1; D perhaps matches TRBD1 (5 bases). The V end was cut by 7 bases, the J end by 3 bases, with 15 bases between. Germline V gene sequence: CDR1 GTSNPN, CDR2 SVGIG (reference sequence). The CDR3 has 13 amino acids. CDR3 sequence (DNA): TGTGCCTTGACGGGGACTGATCACACTGAAGCTTTCTTT. Protein: CALTGTDHTEAFF.

This chain joins TRBV5-1 and TRBJ2-1; D unclear. Trimming left V 1 base short and J 4 bases short, with 12 bases between. The CDR3 is made up of 15 amino acids. Looked up from germline, CDR1 is SGHRS and CDR2 is YFSETQ. CDR3: CASSLFRWNYNEQFF. The CDR3 DNA follows: TGCGCCAGCAGCTTGTTCAGGTGGAATTACAATGAGCAGTTCTTC. Combining the CDR3 with reference TRBV5-1 and TRBJ2-1 gives the whole variable domain KAGVTQTPRYLIKTRGQQVTLSCSPISGHRSVSWYQQTPGQGLQFLFEYFSETQRNKGNFPGRFSGRQFSNSRSEMNVSTLELGDSALYLCASSLFRWNYNEQFFGPGTRLTVL.

The rearrangement uses TRBV5-1 and TRBJ2-3; 14 nucleotides match TRBD2. There are 16 residues in the CDR3. The J segment lost 1 base and the V segment lost 4 bases, leaving 2 bases of the junction unmatched. Germline assignment: CDR1 SGHRS and CDR2 YFSETQ. The CDR3 DNA reads as TGCGCCAGCAGCACGGGACTAGCGGGGGGCACAGATACGCAGTATTTT. It translates to CASSTGLAGGTDTQYF.

A few counts support this clone. The chain links TRBV7-2 to TRBJ2-3; a possible D gene is TRBD2 (6 bases). Germline CDR1 is SGHTA and CDR2 is FQGNSA. The CDR3 sequence is 16 residues long. Between the trimmed V and J ends, which lost 5 bases and 1 base, there was a span of 16 bases. In DNA, the CDR3 is TGTGCCAGCAGCCCTGCTGATGGAGGGGGCACAGATACGCAGTATTTT. Amino acids: CASSPADGGGTDTQYF. Using reference TRBV7-2 and TRBJ2-3 for the parts outside the CDR3, the full variable domain is GAGVSQSPSNKVTEKGKDVELRCDPISGHTALYWYRQSLGQGLEFLIYFQGNSAPDKSGLPSDRFSAERTGGSVSTLTIQRTQQEDSAVYLCASSPADGGGTDTQYFGPGTRLTVL.